This T cell receptor beta chain derives from a study of blood T cells in healthy people across ages (dated by TCRdb to the mid-2010s). Notes on the research overall: In model experiments, roughly one uniquely barcoded TCR beta cDNA molecule per two T cells was captured by template switching. Age-related changes in TCR beta repertoire diversity were measured in the study by deep sequencing normalized with unique cDNA molecular identifiers. Donors were grouped into four age groups: young (average approximately 15 years), middle-aged (around 39), aged (about 59) and long-lived (just over 80). To avoid experimental bias, donors of different ages were distributed randomly across sequencing lanes. Using the same blood draw, the study looked at two additional independent replicas of 1 million unique cDNA reads for two donors, one aged 18 to 29 and the other aged 80 or older.

Library preparation used 5' RACE. The data were produced on an Illumina HiSeq 2500. The second PCR ran for roughly 7 to 12 cycles and used a J-beta primer mix along with a sample-barcoded 5' primer. A unique molecular identifier was introduced onto each TCR beta cDNA molecule by a template-switch 5' adaptor carrying 12 random nucleotides. At least 2.5 million CDR3-containing paired-end reads were obtained from each sample. First-strand cDNA synthesis was performed from all RNA using the Mint cDNA synthesis kit, with priming by a TRBC-specific oligonucleotide. After uracil-DNA glycosylase treatment, a first 18-cycle PCR used universal primers M1SS and BC2_uni_R on all cDNA. The original methods were these. For normalization, 1 million high-quality reads were randomly selected from each sample, with every read carrying a distinct molecular identifier. Instead of being binned into consensus sequences, reads that shared molecular identifiers were thrown out. MiTCR, run with a Q25 quality threshold and the strictest error-elimination algorithm, handled CDR3 identification, clonotype clustering and error correction. A nonparametric unseen species model with Euler transformation was used to estimate a lower bound on total TCR beta diversity. The public reads were run again by TCRdb, first through fastp at Q25 and then through MiXCR, and only productive beta chains were kept. Each CDR3 protein gets just one entry, which takes the most common genes and DNA from the rows behind it. TCRdb's processing, not the authors' own work, is the source of the V and J calls. The sample data list about 590,000 distinct CDR3 sequences, and approximately 30% of these were observed just once. Of the sample, 15% to 19% falls within the top ten clones.

The roughly 39 donors, aged roughly 6 to 100 years, were systemically healthy Caucasian individuals from Russia. Around 10 milliliters of peripheral blood were drawn from each donor into EDTA-treated Vacutainer tubes. Ficoll-Paque density-gradient centrifugation was used to isolate PBMCs, with at least 6 million per sample. Trizol reagent was used to extract total RNA from the PBMCs, yielding at least 5 micrograms per sample. For every donor, an aliquot of PBMCs went through flow cytometry to measure the percentages of naive CD45RAhigh/CD27high T cells. On the study overall, not on this receptor specifically: The long-lived group showed more naive CD4+ T cells, fewer expanded clones and increased TCR diversity than the aged group, suggesting age selection. Since profiling was done on bulk unsorted PBMCs, naive and antigen-experienced compartments could not be conclusively compared. There was a strong correlation between observed TCR beta diversity and the percentage of naive T cells measured by flow cytometry. Observed TCR beta diversity per million T cells fell roughly linearly with age, and a significant reduction was already apparent by age around 44. Estimates of total diversity from one million sequenced T cells were regarded as lower bounds and underestimates. The CMV infection status of donors was not known, potentially confounding age-related changes in expanded clonotypes.

This clonotype appeared many times. The specificity of this receptor is unknown. Base qualities are not recorded, but no much larger clone differs from it by a single base. Including cysteine and phenylalanine, the CDR3 has 15 amino acids. The DNA shown is the 45-base CDR3, in frame from base 1. V gives up 3 bases and J gives up 0 bases, and the segment between their germline ends measures 10 bases. The sample comprised blood. Rearrangement joined TRBV12-3 or TRBV12-4 to TRBJ2-3; TRBD2 might be the D gene, on 6 matching bases. This clonotype was obtained from a woman aged 80 or older in good health. CDR3 protein: CASSFAGRSTDTQYF. The nucleotide sequence reads as follows: TGTGCCAGCAGTTTTGCGGGGCGTAGCACAGATACGCAGTATTTT.